This T cell receptor beta chain emerged from a study of OX40 agonist ivuxolimab in advanced cancers. Study information: Subjects had a mean age of roughly 60 years, with a range of 23 to 79; roughly 83% were male.

Here immunoSEQ multiplex PCR was the method, and the copy in TCRdb shows in-frame clones only, minus some. The repertoire holds under 85,000 clones, approximately 90% seen once, with 0.55% to 0.7% in the top ten. This CDR3 is built from 17 residues. Per germline, CDR1 MDHEN and CDR2 SYDVKM. V dropped 6 bases and J dropped 3 bases, with 24 bases sitting between them. Study outcomes and limitations: CD8+ T cells averaged more expanded clones than CD4+. Normalized T-cell clonal expansion was also low in a subset of nonresponders.

Patients were ruled out by autoimmune disease history or systemic immunosuppression. About this clone itself: Its target is not known.

The sequenced sample was CD4+ or CD8+ T cells sorted from blood, obtained in a trial of the OX40 agonist ivuxolimab. This receptor was obtained from an adult with an advanced solid tumor such as melanoma, head and neck, liver or kidney cancer. The V call is TRBV28, the J call TRBJ2-7, with D perhaps TRBD1 or TRBD2 (5 bases each). CDR3 nucleotide sequence: TGTGCCAGCAGCATCCTCTCTCTGGGGACCAAAAGCTACGAGCAGTACTTC. This codes for CASSILSLGTKSYEQYF.